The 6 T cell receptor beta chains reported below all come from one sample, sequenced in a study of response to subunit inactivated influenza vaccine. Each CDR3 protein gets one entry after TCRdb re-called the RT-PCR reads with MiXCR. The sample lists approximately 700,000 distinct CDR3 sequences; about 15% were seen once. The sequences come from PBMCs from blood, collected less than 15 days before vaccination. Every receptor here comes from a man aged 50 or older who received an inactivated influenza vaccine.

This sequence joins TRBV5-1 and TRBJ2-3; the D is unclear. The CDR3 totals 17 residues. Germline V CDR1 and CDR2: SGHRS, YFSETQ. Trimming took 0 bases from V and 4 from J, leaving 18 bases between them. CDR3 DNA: TGCGCCAGCAGCTTGGGACCTAGGGTTTTTGGAGCAGATACGCAGTATTTT. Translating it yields CASSLGPRVFGADTQYF.

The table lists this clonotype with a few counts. Here the CDR3 reads CASTASLGQPQHF. The CDR3 DNA reads as TGTGCCAGCACTGCTAGTCTAGGGCAGCCCCAGCATTTT. The V call is TRBV6-6, the J call TRBJ1-5; D unclear. The germline V gene has CDR1 MNHNY and CDR2 SVGAGI (reference sequence). CDR3 length equals 13 residues. V lost 7 bases, J lost 7 bases, and 14 bases lay in between.

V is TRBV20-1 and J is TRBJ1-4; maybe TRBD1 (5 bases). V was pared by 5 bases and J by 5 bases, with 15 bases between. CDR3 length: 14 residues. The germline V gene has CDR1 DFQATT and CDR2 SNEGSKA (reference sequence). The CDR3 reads CSAARLSGNEKLFF. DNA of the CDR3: TGCAGTGCTGCCCGTCTATCAGGGAATGAAAAACTGTTTTTT.

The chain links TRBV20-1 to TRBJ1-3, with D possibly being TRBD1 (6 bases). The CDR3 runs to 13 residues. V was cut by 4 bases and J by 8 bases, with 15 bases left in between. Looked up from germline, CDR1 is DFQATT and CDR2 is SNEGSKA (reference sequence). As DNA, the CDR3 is TGCAGTGCTAAGTCAGGGGATGGGGACACCATATATTTT. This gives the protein CSAKSGDGDTIYF.

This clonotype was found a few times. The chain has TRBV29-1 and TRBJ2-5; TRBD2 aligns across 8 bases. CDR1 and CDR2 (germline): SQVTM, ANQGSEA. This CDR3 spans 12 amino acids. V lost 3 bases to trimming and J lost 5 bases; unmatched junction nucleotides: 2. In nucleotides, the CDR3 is TGCAGCGTTGAGACTAGCGTTGAGACCCAGTACTTC. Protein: CSVETSVETQYF.

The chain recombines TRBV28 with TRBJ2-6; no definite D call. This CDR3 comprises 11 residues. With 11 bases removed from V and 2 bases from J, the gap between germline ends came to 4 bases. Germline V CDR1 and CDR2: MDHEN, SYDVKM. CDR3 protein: CAAAGANVLTF. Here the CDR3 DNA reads TGTGCCGCGGCTGGGGCCAACGTCCTGACTTTC.